The entry below gives a single TCR beta chain sequence along with its context. V lost 6 bases to trimming and J lost 4 bases; unmatched junction nucleotides: 18. Germline V gene lookup returns CDR1 SNHLY and CDR2 FYNNEI. The CDR3 sequence is 19 residues long. Assay: immunoSEQ multiplex PCR; the TCRdb copy retains only in-frame clones and omits some. Of roughly 120,000 clones in the sample, about 90% were seen once. The data derive from a study of blood T cell repertoires in COVID-19. This receptor was identified in a human donor in a cohort sampled during active COVID-19. Sequences were obtained from peripheral blood. The chain recombines TRBV2 with TRBJ2-6, with 7 bases fitting TRBD2. CDR3 protein: CASSREELRVGWGANVLTF. CDR3 DNA sequence: TGTGCCAGCAGCCGGGAGGAGCTGAGGGTCGGATGGGGGGCCAACGTCCTGACTTTC.